Detailed here is one TCR beta chain. Those enrolled, adults aged roughly 18 to 90 years, came from about two dozen US areas. Cohort placement rested on clinical history that participants reported themselves. Two negative PCRs, clearance, or symptom resolution had been documented for recovered Cohort 3 donors. The length of the CDR3 is 18 residues. After removal of 4 bases from V and 0 bases from J, the junction contained 9 bases not matched to a gene. Germline CDR1 SGHRS, CDR2 YFSETQ. This specimen belongs to a study of blood T cell repertoires in COVID-19. The repertoire was sequenced with immunoSEQ multiplex PCR; TCRdb's copy has only in-frame clones and lacks some. Of roughly 220,000 clones in the sample, roughly 84% were seen once.

This TCR derives from a woman aged 35 to 49 who had recovered from COVID-19. V is TRBV5-1 and J is TRBJ2-5, with 13 bases matching TRBD2. The specimen sequenced was PBMCs or T cells enriched from blood (not recorded which). Here the CDR3 DNA reads TGCGCCAGCAGCGGGACTAGCGGGATCAGGGCGTACCAAGAGACCCAGTACTTC. Amino acids: CASSGTSGIRAYQETQYF. Together with reference TRBV5-1 and TRBJ2-5, the CDR3 gives the full variable domain: KAGVTQTPRYLIKTRGQQVTLSCSPISGHRSVSWYQQTPGQGLQFLFEYFSETQRNKGNFPGRFSGRQFSNSRSEMNVSTLELGDSALYLCASSGTSGIRAYQETQYFGPGTRLLVL.